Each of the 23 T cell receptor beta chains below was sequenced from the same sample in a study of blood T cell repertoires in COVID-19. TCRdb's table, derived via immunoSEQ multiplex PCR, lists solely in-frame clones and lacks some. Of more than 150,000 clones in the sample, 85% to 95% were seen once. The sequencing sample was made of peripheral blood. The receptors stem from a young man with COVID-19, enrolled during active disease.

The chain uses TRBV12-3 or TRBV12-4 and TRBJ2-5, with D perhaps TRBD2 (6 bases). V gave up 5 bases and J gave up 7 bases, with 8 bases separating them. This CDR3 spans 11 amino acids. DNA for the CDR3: TGTGCCAGCAGTCTGGGGGGGACCCAGTACTTC. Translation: CASSLGGTQYF.

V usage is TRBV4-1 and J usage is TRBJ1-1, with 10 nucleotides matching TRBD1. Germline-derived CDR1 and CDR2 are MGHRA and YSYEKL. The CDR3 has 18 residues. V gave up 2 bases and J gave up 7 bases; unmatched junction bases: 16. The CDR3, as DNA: TGCGCCAGCAGCCAACCGGTTGTGGGACAGGGGATCGACAGTGAAGCTTTCTTT. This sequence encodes CASSQPVVGQGIDSEAFF.

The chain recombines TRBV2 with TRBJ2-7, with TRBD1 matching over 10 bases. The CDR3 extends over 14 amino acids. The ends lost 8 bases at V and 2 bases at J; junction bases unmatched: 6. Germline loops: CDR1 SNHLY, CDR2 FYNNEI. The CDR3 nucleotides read TGTGCCAGCCAGAGGGACAGGGGAACCTACGAGCAGTACTTC. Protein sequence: CASQRDRGTYEQYF.

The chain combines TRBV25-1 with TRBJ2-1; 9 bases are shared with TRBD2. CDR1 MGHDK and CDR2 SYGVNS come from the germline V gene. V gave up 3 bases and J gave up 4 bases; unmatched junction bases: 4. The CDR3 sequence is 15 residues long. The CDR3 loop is CASSEPAGGYNEQFF. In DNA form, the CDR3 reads TGTGCCAGCAGTGAGCCAGCGGGGGGATACAATGAGCAGTTCTTC.

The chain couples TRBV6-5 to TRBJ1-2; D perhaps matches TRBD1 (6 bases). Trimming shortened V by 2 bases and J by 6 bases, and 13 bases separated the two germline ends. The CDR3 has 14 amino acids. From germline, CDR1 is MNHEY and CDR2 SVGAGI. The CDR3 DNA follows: TGTGCCAGCAGTTACGTGTCGGGACAAGATGGCTACACCTTC. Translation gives CASSYVSGQDGYTF.

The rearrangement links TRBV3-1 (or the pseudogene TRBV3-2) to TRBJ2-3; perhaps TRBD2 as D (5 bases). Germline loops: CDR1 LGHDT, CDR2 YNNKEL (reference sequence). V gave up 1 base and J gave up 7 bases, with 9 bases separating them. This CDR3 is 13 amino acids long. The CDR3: CASSQARANTQYF. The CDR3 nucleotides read TGTGCCAGCAGCCAAGCGAGGGCAAATACGCAGTATTTT.

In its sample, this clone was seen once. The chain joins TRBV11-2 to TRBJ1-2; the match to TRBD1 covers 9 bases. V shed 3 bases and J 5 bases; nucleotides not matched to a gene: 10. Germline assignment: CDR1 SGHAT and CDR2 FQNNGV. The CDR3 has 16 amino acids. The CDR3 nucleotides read TGTGCCAGCAGCTTGGACTCCGGGACAGGGAAATATGGCTACACCTTC. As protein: CASSLDSGTGKYGYTF.

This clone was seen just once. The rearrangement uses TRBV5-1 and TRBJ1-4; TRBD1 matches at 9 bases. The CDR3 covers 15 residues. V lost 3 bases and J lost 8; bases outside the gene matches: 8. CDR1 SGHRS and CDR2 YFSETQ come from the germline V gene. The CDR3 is CASSYSTGGREKLFF. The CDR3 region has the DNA TGCGCCAGCAGCTACTCGACAGGGGGTCGGGAAAAACTGTTTTTT.

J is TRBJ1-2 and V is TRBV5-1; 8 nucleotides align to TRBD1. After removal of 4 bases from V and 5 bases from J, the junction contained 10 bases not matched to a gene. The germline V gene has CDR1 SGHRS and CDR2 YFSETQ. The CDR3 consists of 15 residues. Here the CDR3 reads CASSGGQGSFYGYTF. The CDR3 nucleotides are TGCGCCAGCAGCGGAGGACAGGGTAGCTTTTATGGCTACACCTTC.

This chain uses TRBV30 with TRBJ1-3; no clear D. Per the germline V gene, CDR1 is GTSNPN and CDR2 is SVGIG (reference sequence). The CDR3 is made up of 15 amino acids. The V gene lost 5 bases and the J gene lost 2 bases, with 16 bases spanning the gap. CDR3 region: CAWGLLRSPGNTIYF. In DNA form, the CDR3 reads TGTGCCTGGGGACTCCTTCGGAGCCCTGGAAACACCATATATTTT.

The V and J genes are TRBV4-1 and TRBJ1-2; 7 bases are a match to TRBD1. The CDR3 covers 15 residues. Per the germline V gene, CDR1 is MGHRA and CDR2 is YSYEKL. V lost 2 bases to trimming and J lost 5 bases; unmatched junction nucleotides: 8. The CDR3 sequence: CASSQTGTADYGYTF. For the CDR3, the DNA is TGCGCCAGCAGCCAAACCGGGACAGCCGATTATGGCTACACCTTC.

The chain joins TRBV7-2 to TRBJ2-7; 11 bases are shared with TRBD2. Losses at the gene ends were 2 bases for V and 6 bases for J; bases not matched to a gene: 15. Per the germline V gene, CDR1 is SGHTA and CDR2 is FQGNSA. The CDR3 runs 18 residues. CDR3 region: CASSLTLPLLAGDSEQYF. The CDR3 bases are TGTGCCAGCAGCTTAACCCTCCCTTTACTAGCGGGGGATAGCGAGCAGTACTTC.

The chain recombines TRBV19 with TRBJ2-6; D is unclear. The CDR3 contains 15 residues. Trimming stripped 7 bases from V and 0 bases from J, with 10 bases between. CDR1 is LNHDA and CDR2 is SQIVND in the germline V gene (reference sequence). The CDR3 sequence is CASTKSGSGANVLTF. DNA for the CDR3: TGTGCCAGTACCAAATCCGGCTCTGGGGCCAACGTCCTGACTTTC.

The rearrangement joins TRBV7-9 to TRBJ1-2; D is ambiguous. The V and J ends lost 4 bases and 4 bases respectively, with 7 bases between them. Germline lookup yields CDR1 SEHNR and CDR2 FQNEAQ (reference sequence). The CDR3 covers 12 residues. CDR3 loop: CASSSLSYGYTF. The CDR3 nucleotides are TGTGCCAGCAGCTCGTTGTCCTATGGCTACACCTTC.

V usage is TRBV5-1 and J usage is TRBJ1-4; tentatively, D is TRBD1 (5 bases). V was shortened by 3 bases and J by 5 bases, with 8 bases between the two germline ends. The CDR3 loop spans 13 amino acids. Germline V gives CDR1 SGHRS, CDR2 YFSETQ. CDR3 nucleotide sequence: TGCGCCAGCAGCTCGAGGACAAATGAAAAACTGTTTTTT. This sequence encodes CASSSRTNEKLFF.

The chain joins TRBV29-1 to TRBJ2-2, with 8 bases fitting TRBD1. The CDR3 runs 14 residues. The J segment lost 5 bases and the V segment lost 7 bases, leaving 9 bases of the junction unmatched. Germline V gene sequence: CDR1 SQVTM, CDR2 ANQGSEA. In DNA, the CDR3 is TGCAGCGCGATGGACAGGGCCGAGACCGGGGAGCTGTTTTTT. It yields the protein CSAMDRAETGELFF.

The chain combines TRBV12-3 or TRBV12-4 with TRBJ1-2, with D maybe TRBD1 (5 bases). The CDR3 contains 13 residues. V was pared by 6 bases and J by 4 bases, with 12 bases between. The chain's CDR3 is CASRETGPYGYTF. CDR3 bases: TGTGCCAGCAGGGAAACAGGTCCCTATGGCTACACCTTC.

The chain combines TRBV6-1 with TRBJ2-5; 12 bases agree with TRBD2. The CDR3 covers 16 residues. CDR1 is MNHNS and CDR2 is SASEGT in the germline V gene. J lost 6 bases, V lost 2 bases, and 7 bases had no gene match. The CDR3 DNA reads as TGTGCCAGCAGTGAATCGGCTAGCGGGGGGGGGAAGACCCAGTACTTC. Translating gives CASSESASGGGKTQYF.

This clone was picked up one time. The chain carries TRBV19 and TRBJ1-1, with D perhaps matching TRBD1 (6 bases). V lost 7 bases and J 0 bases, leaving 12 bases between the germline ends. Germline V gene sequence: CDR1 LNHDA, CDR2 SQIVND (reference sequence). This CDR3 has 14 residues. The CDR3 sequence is CASNPTGLNTEAFF. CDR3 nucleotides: TGTGCCAGTAACCCGACAGGTTTGAACACTGAAGCTTTCTTT.

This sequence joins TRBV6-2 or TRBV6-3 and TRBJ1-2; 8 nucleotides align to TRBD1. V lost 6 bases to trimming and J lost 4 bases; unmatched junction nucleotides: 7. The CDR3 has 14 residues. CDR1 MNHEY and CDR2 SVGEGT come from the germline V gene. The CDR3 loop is CASSERQGFYGYTF. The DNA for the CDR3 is TGTGCCAGCAGCGAGCGACAGGGGTTCTATGGCTACACCTTC.

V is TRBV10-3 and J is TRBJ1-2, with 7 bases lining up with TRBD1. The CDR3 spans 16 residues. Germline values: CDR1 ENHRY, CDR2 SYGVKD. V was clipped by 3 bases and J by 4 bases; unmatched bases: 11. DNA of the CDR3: TGTGCCATCAGTGATTTAGCGGACAGGTACCTCTATGGCTACACCTTC. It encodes CAISDLADRYLYGYTF.

The CDR3 DNA reads TGTGCCAGCGACAGTCCGAACACCGGGGAGCTGTTTTTT. Amino acid sequence: CASDSPNTGELFF. The chain is built from TRBV12-3 or TRBV12-4 and TRBJ2-2; maybe TRBD1 (5 bases). V was shortened by 8 bases and J by 0 bases, with 7 bases between the two germline ends. The CDR3 length is 13 residues.

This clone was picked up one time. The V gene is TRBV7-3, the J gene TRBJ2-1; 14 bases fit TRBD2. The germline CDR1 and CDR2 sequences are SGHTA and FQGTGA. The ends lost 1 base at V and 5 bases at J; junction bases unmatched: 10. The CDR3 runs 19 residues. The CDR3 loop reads CASSLNPGLAGALNNEQFF. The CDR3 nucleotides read TGTGCCAGCAGCTTAAATCCGGGACTAGCGGGGGCGCTAAACAATGAGCAGTTCTTC. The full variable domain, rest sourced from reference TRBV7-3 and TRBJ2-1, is GAGVSQTPSNKVTEKGKYVELRCDPISGHTALYWYRQSLGQGPEFLIYFQGTGAADDSGLPNDRFFAVRPEGSVSTLKIQRTERGDSAVYLCASSLNPGLAGALNNEQFFGPGTRLTVL.